This TCR beta chain was retrieved from a study of beta chain features in type 1 diabetes. Study-wide results and caveats: Shorter TCRB CDR3s, moderately but significantly so, marked every one of the four CD4+ subsets in Type 1 diabetes patients.

V trimming: 1 base; J trimming: 4 bases; junction bases outside the gene matches: 8. The CDR3 consists of 16 residues. The germline V gene has CDR1 SGHDN and CDR2 FVKESK. What was sequenced were expressed TCRB transcripts, since all of the isolated RNA had been reverse transcribed. Measured with immunoSEQ multiplex PCR; TCRdb has only the in-frame clones, and not every one. Of 120,000 to 150,000 clones listed, about 13% are singletons. With respect to this clone: What it binds is not known.

The sequenced material came from central memory CD4+ T cells from blood. This receptor was taken from a man aged 18-30 years with type 1 diabetes. The J gene is TRBJ1-1, the V gene TRBV14; the match to TRBD1 covers 8 bases. The CDR3 region is CASSQGGQGASTEAFF. CDR3 coding DNA: TGTGCCAGCAGCCAAGGAGGCCAGGGGGCGAGCACTGAAGCTTTCTTT.